This passage covers 7 T cell receptor beta chains from one sample sequenced in a study of PD-1 blockade in classical Hodgkin lymphoma. Regarding time point: cycle 4 day 1 (C4D1), after 6 weeks of nivolumab. Each patient experienced a relapse that followed autologous stem cell transplantation, and brentuximab vedotin exposure varied. Magnetic negative selection, applied to thawed PBMCs, was used to isolate the CD8+ T cells. The table came from immunoSEQ multiplex PCR; TCRdb's copy has only in-frame clones and leaves some out. The sample holds about 6,800 clones; 45% to 70% are singletons and the top ten take 10%. The sample consisted of CD8+ T cells from blood, taken before the fourth cycle of nivolumab. These receptors were taken from a human donor with classical Hodgkin lymphoma.

This clone is labeled as medium-sized. J is TRBJ2-7 and V is TRBV9; D gene uncertain. Trimming stripped 0 bases from V and 2 bases from J, with 9 bases between. Germline CDR1 SGDLS, CDR2 YYNGEE. The CDR3 covers 14 residues. The CDR3 is CASSVGSRTYEQYF. For the CDR3, the DNA is TGTGCCAGCAGCGTAGGTTCGCGGACCTACGAGCAGTACTTC. Full variable domain (remainder filled in from reference TRBV9 and TRBJ2-7): DSGVTQTPKHLITATGQRVTLRCSPRSGDLSVYWYQQSLDQGLQFLIQYYNGEERAKGNILERFSAQQFPDLHSELNLSSLELGDSALYFCASSVGSRTYEQYFGPGTRLTVT.

This chain links TRBV15 with TRBJ2-7; tentatively, D is TRBD2 (5 bases). V was clipped by 0 bases and J by 3 bases, with 9 bases between them. The CDR3 extends over 14 amino acids. The germline V gene encodes CDR1 LNHNV and CDR2 YYDKDF (reference sequence). CDR3 region: CATSRDRSGYEQYF. As DNA, the CDR3 is TGTGCCACCAGCAGAGATAGGAGCGGCTACGAGCAGTACTTC.

The CDR3 DNA sequence: TGCGCCAGCAGCTTGACAGGGGGGCTCACAGATACGCAGTATTTT. Its protein product is CASSLTGGLTDTQYF. This chain connects TRBV5-1 to TRBJ2-3; 8 bases align to TRBD1. CDR3 size: 15 residues. Germline V gives CDR1 SGHRS, CDR2 YFSETQ. Germline trimming cut 1 base from V and 2 bases from J; bases unmatched to any gene: 3.

This clone is classed as medium-sized (0.01 to 0.1%). The chain combines TRBV7-6 with TRBJ1-1; tentatively, D is TRBD1 (6 bases). Germline CDR1 reads SGHVS; CDR2 reads FNYEAQ. V lost 4 bases, J lost 4 bases, and 16 bases lay in between. The CDR3 length is 15 residues. CDR3 residues: CASSWGHQTGTEAFF. The CDR3 DNA reads TGTGCCAGCAGCTGGGGACACCAGACGGGCACTGAAGCTTTCTTT. Full variable domain (remainder filled in from reference TRBV7-6 and TRBJ1-1): GAGVSQSPRYKVTKRGQDVALRCDPISGHVSLYWYRQALGQGPEFLTYFNYEAQQDKSGLPNDRFSAERPEGSISTLTIQRTEQRDSAMYRCASSWGHQTGTEAFFGQGTRLTVV.

This clone was seen only a few times. This chain connects TRBV28 to TRBJ1-5; D not resolved. The V gene's germline CDR1 is MDHEN and CDR2 SYDVKM. Trimming cost V 3 bases and J 0 bases, with 6 bases left between them. The CDR3 is 14 amino acids. The CDR3, as DNA: TGTGCCAGCAGTTTGCCTTATAGCAATCAGCCCCAGCATTTT. Amino acids: CASSLPYSNQPQHF.

This chain uses TRBV10-2 with TRBJ1-3; the D gene is possibly TRBD1 (6 bases). V lost 6 bases and J 2 bases, leaving 8 bases between the germline ends. CDR3 length equals 13 residues. Per germline, CDR1 WSHSY and CDR2 SAAADI. The CDR3 loop reads CASSAGAGNTIYF. The CDR3 nucleotides are TGCGCCAGCAGCGCAGGGGCTGGAAACACCATATATTTT.

The chain links TRBV28 to TRBJ1-5; a possible D gene is TRBD1 (6 bases). The CDR3 contains 15 residues. Between the trimmed V and J ends, which lost 3 bases and 3 bases, there was a span of 12 bases. Per germline, CDR1 MDHEN and CDR2 SYDVKM. The CDR3 DNA reads as TGTGCCAGCAGTTTTCTGGACAGATTCAATCAGCCCCAGCATTTT. This encodes CASSFLDRFNQPQHF. Using reference TRBV28 and TRBJ1-5 for the parts outside the CDR3, the full variable domain is DVKVTQSSRYLVKRTGEKVFLECVQDMDHENMFWYRQDPGLGLRLIYFSYDVKMKEKGDIPEGYSVSREKKERFSLILESASTNQTSMYLCASSFLDRFNQPQHFGDGTRLSIL.